A single sample gave rise to the 5 T cell receptor beta chains below, sequenced in a study of cytomegalovirus exposure and HLA in healthy donors. PCR used 60 Vbeta primers and 13 Jbeta primers. This table comes from immunoSEQ multiplex PCR, and its TCRdb copy is limited to in-frame clones, with some not included. The table lists some 190,000 clones, just over 75% of them singletons. Sequencing was done on a sample of PBMCs. The source is a man between 18 and 35 years old in good health and CMV-seronegative.

J is TRBJ2-4 and V is TRBV5-1; tentatively, D is TRBD2 (6 bases). V gave up 7 bases and J gave up 0 bases, with 8 bases separating them. The CDR3 loop spans 13 amino acids. The germline gives CDR1 SGHRS, CDR2 YFSETQ. The CDR3 DNA reads TGCGCCAGCGCGGGGATAGCCAAAAACATTCAGTACTTC. Protein sequence: CASAGIAKNIQYF.

This chain uses TRBV5-4 with TRBJ2-1; 10 nucleotides agree with TRBD2. Trimming cost V 0 bases and J 7 bases; bases outside gene matches: 4. There are 15 residues in the CDR3. Germline V CDR1 and CDR2: SGHNT, YYREEE (reference sequence). As DNA, the CDR3 is TGTGCCAGCAGCTTGGCTAGCGGGAGTTCAAATGAGCAGTTCTTC. Translated: CASSLASGSSNEQFF. The variable domain in full, with the rest retrieved from reference TRBV5-4 and TRBJ2-1, is ETGVTQSPTHLIKTRGQQVTLRCSSQSGHNTVSWYQQALGQGPQFIFQYYREEENGRGNFPPRFSGLQFPNYSSELNVNALELDDSALYLCASSLASGSSNEQFFGPGTRLTVL.

The rearrangement uses TRBV19 and TRBJ1-1; 10 bases agree with TRBD1. The CDR3 length is 15 residues. Germline values: CDR1 LNHDA, CDR2 SQIVND (reference sequence). The junction had 6 bases not matched to a gene; V was cut back by 3 bases and J by 5 bases. Here the CDR3 reads CASSMTGGSRTEAFF. In DNA form, the CDR3 reads TGTGCCAGTAGTATGACAGGGGGCAGTAGGACTGAAGCTTTCTTT.

The CDR3 DNA is TGTGCCAGCAGCGTAGGGCATACGAACACTGAAGCTTTCTTT. Protein product: CASSVGHTNTEAFF. J is TRBJ1-1 and V is TRBV9; D is ambiguous. The length of the CDR3 is 14 residues. The V end was cut by 0 bases, the J end by 1 base, with 7 bases between. Germline lookup yields CDR1 SGDLS and CDR2 YYNGEE.

The chain joins TRBV6-5 to TRBJ1-1, with TRBD1 as a possible D gene (5 bases). CDR1 is MNHEY, CDR2 SVGAGI, per germline. Trimming removed 7 bases at V and 5 bases at J, with 8 bases between. CDR3 length: 11 amino acids. The CDR3 nucleotides read TGTGCCAGCACCCAGGGTACTGAAGCTTTCTTT. Amino acids: CASTQGTEAFF.